This T cell receptor beta chain was captured in a study of blood T cell repertoires in COVID-19. TCRdb's copy holds only in-frame clones and misses some; the assay was immunoSEQ multiplex PCR. The table shows approximately 480,000 clones, with 89% occurring only once. The sequence was collected from a man aged 18 to 29 with COVID-19, enrolled during active disease. Specimen: peripheral blood.

The CDR3 DNA follows: TGCGCCAGCAGCTTGGGTATACCGGGAGAGACCCAGTACTTC. The encoded protein is CASSLGIPGETQYF. V is TRBV5-1 and J is TRBJ2-5; D unresolved. Germline-derived CDR1 and CDR2 are SGHRS and YFSETQ. The CDR3 loop spans 14 amino acids. Trimming took 0 bases from V and 4 from J, leaving 10 bases between them. Full variable domain (remainder filled in from reference TRBV5-1 and TRBJ2-5): KAGVTQTPRYLIKTRGQQVTLSCSPISGHRSVSWYQQTPGQGLQFLFEYFSETQRNKGNFPGRFSGRQFSNSRSEMNVSTLELGDSALYLCASSLGIPGETQYFGPGTRLLVL.